Listed here is a single TCR beta chain. Its cognate antigen has yet to be identified. No qualities accompany the bases; no much larger clone lies one base away. The entry originates in a study of vaccination effects on CD4 cells after COVID-19 (dated by TCRdb to the early 2020s). Turning to the overall study: Post-vaccine samples across the study were collected a median of 72 days after the second dose, with a range of 14 to 241. A total of 10 COVID-19 convalescent patients and several SARS-CoV-2-naive healthy vaccine recipients were included in the full study. Cultures from other donors in the study were sequenced using the Oncomine TCR Beta short-read assay on an Illumina iSeq 100. The study compared SARS-CoV-2 spike-specific CD4+ TCR repertoires before and after mRNA vaccination in COVID-19 convalescent patients and infection-naive vaccine recipients.

Libraries were built with the immunoSEQ multiplex PCR assay. DNA from the cultured, isolated CD4+ T cells was subjected to TCR beta CDR3 sequencing. Concerning the study's data processing: Non-productive TCR sequences were discarded, and reads were trimmed to the CDR3 region, with only CDR3s of 7 or more amino acids retained. The MANAFEST web app was used to pick out antigen-specific clonotypes by comparing their expansion in peptide wells with that in reference cultures. Positive clones required FDR<0.05 expansion versus reference and all other wells, odds ratio above 5, and frequency above 0.1% in two replicate wells. A clonotype was called cross-reactive if it was significantly expanded both in SARS-CoV-2 spike wells and in at least one common cold coronavirus spike condition. CDR3 similarity was assessed by Levenshtein distance using the stringdist R package, and unrooted trees were constructed with ape in R 3.6.1. As stored in TCRdb, this immuneACCESS dataset retains in-frame rearrangements with V and J assigned. A fraction of the clones does not appear; measured against another copy, unresolved V genes explain less than half of the discrepancy, and the remainder lacks a known reason. That table furnishes V, J and clone size, whereas the DNA furnished D and trimming. For this sample there are tens of thousands of clones; about four fifths appear just once. The ten biggest clones cover 1.5% of the sample.

To identify antigen-specific CD4+ T cell clonotypes by their expansion, the ViraFEST assay first stimulated PBMC with viral peptide pools and then applied TCR sequencing. After more than nine days of culture, CD4+ T cells were isolated with the EasySep CD4+ T cell isolation kit. Each participant received two doses of an mRNA SARS-CoV-2 vaccine, either BNT162b2 or mRNA-1273. Healthy vaccine recipients had no prior SARS-CoV-2 infection, confirmed by negative nucleocapsid antibodies before and after vaccination. Two million PBMC per well were cultured with roughly 10 ug/ml peptides in IMDM containing around 4.6% human AB serum, approximately 9.1 IU/ml IL-2 and gentamicin. On days 3 and 7, half of the culture medium was replaced with fresh IL-2-containing medium. Unless noted otherwise, every peptide stimulation condition was cultured in triplicate wells. PBMC were separated from whole blood using Ficoll-Paque Plus gradient centrifugation and were then either cryopreserved at -140C or used fresh. Overlapping peptide pools spanned the spike proteins of SARS-CoV-2 and the common cold coronaviruses HCoV-NL63, HCoV-OC43 and HCoV-229E. Genomic DNA was extracted from cultured CD4+ T cells with the QIAamp micro DNA kit.

Overall results and qualifications from the work: At late post-vaccination timepoints, both infection-induced and vaccine-induced clones showed marked clonal contraction, consistent with waning T cell responses. Among healthy vaccine recipients, nearly all vaccine-induced clones were SARS-CoV-2 mono-reactive, and just 1 of 255 was cross-reactive with common cold coronaviruses. The study was limited by a small number of convalescent patients, and early post-infection timepoints were lacking.

V is pared back by 7 bases and J by 1 base, with 17 bases lying between the germline termini. The CDR3 contains 15 residues, cysteine and valine counted. The read is trimmed to its CDR3 DNA, 45 bases read in frame from base 1. Sequences MDHEN (CDR1) and SYDVKM (CDR2) are obtained from the germline V gene. The material was CD4+ T cells from PBMCs cultured with HCoV-NL63 spike peptides, obtained after COVID-19 vaccination. Reading the label with the study, this specimen's cell subset or site is: HCoV-NL63 spike overlapping peptide pool stimulation. The origin of this receptor is a human donor who received a COVID-19 vaccine. Some clones in this sample may be carry-over from other donors' samples. The receptor chain draws on TRBV28 and TRBJ2-7; TRBD2 is a possible D gene, resting on 7 matching bases. The CDR3 region has the sequence CASTIARGGSYEQYV. The DNA sequence is as follows: TGTGCCAGCACAATCGCCAGGGGAGGGTCCTACGAGCAGTACGTC.